This T cell receptor (beta chain) was obtained from a study of blood T cells in healthy people across ages. Across the study: Template switching picked up about one barcoded beta molecule for each two T cells.

General study findings and limits: Unsorted PBMC input precluded a conclusive naive versus antigen-experienced comparison.

Trimming left V 4 bases short and J 0 bases short, with 11 bases between. Per germline, CDR1 SGHRS and CDR2 YFSETQ. The CDR3 runs to 15 residues. Every donor gave 9.5 to 10 milliliters of peripheral blood. Then a second PCR, running about 6 to 12 cycles, was carried out with a sample-barcoded 5' primer and a J-beta primer mix. All samples gave at least 2.5 million CDR3-containing paired-end reads. One entry per CDR3 protein results from TCRdb running MiXCR on the 5' RACE reads. The table shows 1.5 million to 1.8 million distinct CDR3 sequences, with under 55% occurring only once. This clonotype is a singleton in its sample. The antigen remains unidentified.

The sequenced sample consisted of blood. The receptor's source is a woman aged 18-29 years in good health. The chain couples TRBV5-1 to TRBJ1-3; possibly TRBD1 for D (5 bases). CDR3: CASSAGTGSGNTIYF. The CDR3 DNA sequence: TGCGCCAGCAGCGCCGGGACGGGCTCTGGAAACACCATATATTTT.